This T cell receptor beta chain was obtained from a study of T cells in Graves' hyperthyroidism and ophthalmopathy. PBMCs came from around 10 ml fresh peripheral blood. In germline, CDR1 is LNHDA, CDR2 SQIVND (reference sequence). The CDR3 spans 12 residues. The V and J ends lost 6 bases and 4 bases respectively, with 9 bases between them. This clonotype was seen at least ten times. Regions amplified from RNA transcripts were the TCR beta CDR3 regions. In the first-round RT-PCR of the TCR CDR3, the HTBI primer set was used. TCRdb processed the multiplex PCR reads anew with MiXCR; each CDR3 protein has one entry. The sample consists of 700,000 to 950,000 distinct CDR3 sequences, just over 35% of them appearing once.

The clonotype was recovered from a woman in her forties with Graves' hyperthyroidism. The V gene is TRBV19, the J gene TRBJ1-2; no firm D call. Sequenced input: blood. The CDR3, as DNA: TGTGCCAGTAGGATCCCTGGCTATGGCTACACCTTC. Amino acids: CASRIPGYGYTF.